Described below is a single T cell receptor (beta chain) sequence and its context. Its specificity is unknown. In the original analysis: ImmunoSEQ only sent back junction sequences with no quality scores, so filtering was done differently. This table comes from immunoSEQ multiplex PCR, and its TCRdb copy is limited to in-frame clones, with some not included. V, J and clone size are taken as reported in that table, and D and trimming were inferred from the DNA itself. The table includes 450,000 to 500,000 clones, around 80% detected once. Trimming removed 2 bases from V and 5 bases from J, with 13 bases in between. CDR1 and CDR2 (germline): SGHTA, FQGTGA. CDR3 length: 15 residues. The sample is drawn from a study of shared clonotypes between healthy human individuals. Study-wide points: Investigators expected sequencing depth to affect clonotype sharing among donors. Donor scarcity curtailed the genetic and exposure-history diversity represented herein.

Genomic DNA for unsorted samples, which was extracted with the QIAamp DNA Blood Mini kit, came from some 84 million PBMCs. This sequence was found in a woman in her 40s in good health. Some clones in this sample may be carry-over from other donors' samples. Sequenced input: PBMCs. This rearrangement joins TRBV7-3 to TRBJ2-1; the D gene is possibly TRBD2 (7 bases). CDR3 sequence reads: CASSLGGGRDNEQFF. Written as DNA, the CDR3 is TGTGCCAGCAGCTTAGGGGGCGGGAGAGACAATGAGCAGTTCTTC.